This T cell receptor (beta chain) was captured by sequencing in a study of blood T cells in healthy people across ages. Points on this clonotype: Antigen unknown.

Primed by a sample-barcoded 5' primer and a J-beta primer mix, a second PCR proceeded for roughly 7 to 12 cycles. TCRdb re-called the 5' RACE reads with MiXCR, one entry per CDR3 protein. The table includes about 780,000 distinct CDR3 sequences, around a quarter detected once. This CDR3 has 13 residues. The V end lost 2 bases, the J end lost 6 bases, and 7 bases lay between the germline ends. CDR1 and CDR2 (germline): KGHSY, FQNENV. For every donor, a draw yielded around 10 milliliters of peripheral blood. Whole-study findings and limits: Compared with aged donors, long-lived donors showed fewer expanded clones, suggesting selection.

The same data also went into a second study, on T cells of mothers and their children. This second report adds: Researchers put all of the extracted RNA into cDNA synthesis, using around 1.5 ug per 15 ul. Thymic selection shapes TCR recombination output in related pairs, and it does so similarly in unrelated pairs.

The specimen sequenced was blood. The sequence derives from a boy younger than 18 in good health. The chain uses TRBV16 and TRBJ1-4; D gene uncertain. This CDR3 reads CASSQRMDEKLFF. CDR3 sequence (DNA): TGTGCCAGCAGCCAAAGGATGGATGAAAAACTGTTTTTT.